The 10 T cell receptor beta chains presented below share a single source sample, sequenced in a study of cytomegalovirus exposure and HLA in healthy donors (TCRdb year 2017). To prepare the library, the immunoSEQ multiplex PCR assay was applied. For the multiplex PCR, a mixture combining 60 forward primers for TCR Vbeta segments and 13 reverse primers for TCR Jbeta segments was used. Sourced from immuneACCESS, this table was stored by TCRdb with only in-frame sequences that have V and J called. A share of the clones is absent; for the studies checked, an unresolved V gene accounts for under half, and the remainder has no known explanation. The sample records around 150,000 clones, 79% of which are singletons. The ten biggest clones cover approximately 2.3% of the sample. Material: PBMCs. The receptors come from a man aged 40-49 years in good health and CMV-seronegative.

The chain has TRBV6-6 and TRBJ1-5, with a tentative D call TRBD1 (5 bases). This CDR3 region has 15 residues. V was trimmed by 7 bases and J by 0 bases, leaving 13 bases between them. Per the germline V gene, CDR1 is MNHNY and CDR2 is SVGAGI (reference sequence). The CDR3 protein is CASKTGPNSNQPQHF. The CDR3 nucleotides read TGTGCCAGCAAAACAGGTCCGAATAGCAATCAGCCCCAGCATTTT.

V gene TRBV7-6 combines with J gene TRBJ2-5, with D unresolved. The V end was cut by 4 bases, the J end by 5 bases, with 20 bases between. Looked up from germline, CDR1 is SGHVS and CDR2 is FNYEAQ. The CDR3 runs to 16 residues. CDR3 sequence reads: CASSSESIRVSETQYF. Written as DNA, the CDR3 is TGTGCCAGCAGCTCGGAAAGTATTCGGGTCTCCGAGACCCAGTACTTC. The entire variable domain, with the rest obtained from reference TRBV7-6 and TRBJ2-5, is as follows: GAGVSQSPRYKVTKRGQDVALRCDPISGHVSLYWYRQALGQGPEFLTYFNYEAQQDKSGLPNDRFSAERPEGSISTLTIQRTEQRDSAMYRCASSSESIRVSETQYFGPGTRLLVL.

The chain recombines TRBV13 with TRBJ2-1, with 10 bases lining up with TRBD2. The germline V gene has CDR1 PRHDT and CDR2 FYEKMQ (reference sequence). With V trimmed by 5 bases and J by 5 bases, 9 bases remained unmatched. The CDR3 consists of 16 residues. This CDR3 reads CASSPLAGETDNEQFF. The CDR3 nucleotides are TGTGCCAGCAGCCCTCTAGCGGGAGAAACGGACAATGAGCAGTTCTTC.

The chain uses TRBV2 and TRBJ1-2, with TRBD1 matching over 9 bases. The trim removed 6 bases at V and 4 bases at J, leaving 3 bases unmatched. CDR1 and CDR2 from the germline V gene are SNHLY and FYNNEI. The CDR3 runs 13 residues. The CDR3 region has the DNA TGTGCCAGCAGGACAGGGGGGGTCTATGGCTACACCTTC. Residues: CASRTGGVYGYTF.

The chain couples TRBV4-1 to TRBJ2-5; 9 bases align to TRBD1. The CDR3 runs to 14 residues. CDR1 and CDR2 (germline): MGHRA, YSYEKL. V was clipped by 4 bases and J by 4 bases; unmatched bases: 4. CDR3 in DNA: TGCGCCAGCAGCCCTACGGACAGGGGAGAGACCCAGTACTTC. Encoded protein: CASSPTDRGETQYF.

This clone was observed a few times. J is TRBJ1-1 and V is TRBV6-6; D gene uncertain. Germline CDR1 MNHNY, CDR2 SVGAGI (reference sequence). The CDR3 is 11 amino acids. V gave up 7 bases and J gave up 2 bases, with 5 bases separating them. CDR3 amino acids: CASNRNTEAFF. DNA for the CDR3: TGTGCCAGCAACAGAAACACTGAAGCTTTCTTT.

CDR3 in DNA: TGTGCCAGCAGCTTAGGGGCGGGAGGGCAAGAGACCCAGTACTTC. It encodes CASSLGAGGQETQYF. This chain connects TRBV7-8 to TRBJ2-5; 9 bases match TRBD2. This CDR3 contains 15 residues. The V gene's germline CDR1 is SGHVS and CDR2 FQNEAQ. Trimming cost V 1 base and J 2 bases; bases outside gene matches: 2.

The chain couples TRBV6-6 to TRBJ2-1; D might be TRBD2 (6 bases). Germline V lookup: CDR1 MNHNY, CDR2 SVGAGI (reference sequence). This CDR3 spans 13 amino acids. V was pared by 5 bases and J by 7 bases, with 12 bases between. The CDR3 region is CASSLTGGNEQFF. CDR3 bases: TGTGCCAGCAGTCTAACCGGAGGGAATGAGCAGTTCTTC.

The chain couples TRBV28 to TRBJ1-5; perhaps TRBD1 as D (6 bases). V was pared by 10 bases and J by 0 bases, with 10 bases between. Germline assignment: CDR1 MDHEN and CDR2 SYDVKM. The CDR3 covers 13 residues. This chain's CDR3 is CATGQNSNQPQHF. The CDR3 DNA reads TGTGCCACCGGACAGAATAGCAATCAGCCCCAGCATTTT.

The chain joins TRBV6-5 to TRBJ2-7; perhaps TRBD1 as D (6 bases). CDR1 and CDR2 (germline): MNHEY, SVGAGI. The CDR3 extends over 13 amino acids. Trimming pared 6 bases from V and 6 bases from J, leaving 15 bases between. CDR3 nucleotides: TGTGCCAGCAGGAAACAGGGTTCGGGCGAGCAGTACTTC. Its translation: CASRKQGSGEQYF.